The sequence of this T cell receptor beta chain was determined in a study of cytotoxic CD8 clonotypes in ibrutinib-treated CLL. Whole-study results and caveats: Sampling times, which were not matched between the groups, differed between sustained-remission patients and progressing patients.

Remarks on this clone: Antigen unknown.

The targeted sequencing depth was 1 in 200,000 to 1 in 1 million T cells. Profiled with immunoSEQ multiplex PCR; TCRdb holds only in-frame clones, not every one. The sample holds about 200,000 clones, 70% seen once. The TCR was taken from a human donor with chronic lymphocytic leukemia. The material sequenced was PBMCs, taken after 12 months of ibrutinib treatment.

CDR3 sequence (DNA): TGCGCCAGCAGCTTGGGATTAAATAAGGGGGTTAGGGACACCGGGGAGCTGTTTTTT. Translated, it gives CASSLGLNKGVRDTGELFF. This sequence joins TRBV5-1 and TRBJ2-2, with a weak D call TRBD1 (6 bases). CDR1 and CDR2 (germline): SGHRS, YFSETQ. This CDR3 is 19 amino acids long. V shed 0 bases and J shed 3 bases, with 21 bases lying between them.